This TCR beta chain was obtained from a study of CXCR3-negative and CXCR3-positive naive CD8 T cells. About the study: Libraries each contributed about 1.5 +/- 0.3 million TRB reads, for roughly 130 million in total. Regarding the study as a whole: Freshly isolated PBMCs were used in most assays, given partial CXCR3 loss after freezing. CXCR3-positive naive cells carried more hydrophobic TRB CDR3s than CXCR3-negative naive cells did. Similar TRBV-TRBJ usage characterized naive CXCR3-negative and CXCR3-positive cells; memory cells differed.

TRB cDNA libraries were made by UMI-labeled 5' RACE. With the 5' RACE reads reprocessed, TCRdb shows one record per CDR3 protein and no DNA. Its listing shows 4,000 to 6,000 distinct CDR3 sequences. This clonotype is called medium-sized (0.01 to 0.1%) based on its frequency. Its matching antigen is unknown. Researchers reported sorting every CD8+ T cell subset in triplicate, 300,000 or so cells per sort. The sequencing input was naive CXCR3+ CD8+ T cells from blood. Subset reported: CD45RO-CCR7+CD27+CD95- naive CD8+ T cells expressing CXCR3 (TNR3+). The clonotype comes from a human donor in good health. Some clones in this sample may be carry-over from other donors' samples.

CDR3 loop: CASSLTSGQETQYF. The chain joins TRBV11-2 to TRBJ2-5; TCRdb calls TRBD2, which cannot be checked without DNA. The CDR3 covers 14 residues. Per germline, CDR1 SGHAT and CDR2 FQNNGV.